This TCR beta chain appears in the sequencing data of a study of cytomegalovirus exposure and HLA in healthy donors. Study-level points and caveats: A later analysis revealed that TCR association rates differed between HLA loci, peaking at DRB1 and bottoming out at HLA-C. Data from an earlier analysis indicated that most TCR beta V segments were productive either about 87% or about 30% of the time.

On this clone: What it binds is unknown.

The CDR3 spans 13 residues. Trimming took 5 bases from V and 6 from J; bases not matched to a gene: 4. Looked up from germline, CDR1 is MNHNS and CDR2 is SASEGT. PCR used 60 Vbeta primers and 13 Jbeta primers. Repertoires were generated with immunoSEQ multiplex PCR, while TCRdb's copy carries only in-frame clones and drops some. The sample carries under 200,000 clones, roughly 73% recorded once. V is TRBV6-1 and J is TRBJ1-1; TRBD1 agrees at 9 bases. Sequencing input: PBMCs. This sequence originates from a woman younger than 45 in good health and CMV-seronegative. The CDR3 DNA sequence: TGTGCCAGCAGTAGACAGGGGGGCCCTGAAGCTTTCTTT. Translated: CASSRQGGPEAFF.